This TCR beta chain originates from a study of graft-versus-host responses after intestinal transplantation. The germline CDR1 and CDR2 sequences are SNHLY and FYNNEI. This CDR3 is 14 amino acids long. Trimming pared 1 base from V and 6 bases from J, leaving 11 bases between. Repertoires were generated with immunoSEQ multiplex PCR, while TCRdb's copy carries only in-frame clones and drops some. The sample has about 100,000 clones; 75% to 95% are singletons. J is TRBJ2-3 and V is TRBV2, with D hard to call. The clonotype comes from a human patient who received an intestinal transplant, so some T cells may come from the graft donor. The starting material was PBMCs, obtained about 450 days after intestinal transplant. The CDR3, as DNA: TGTGCCAGCAGTGAAGTCCACCCCGTGGATACGCAGTATTTT. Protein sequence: CASSEVHPVDTQYF.